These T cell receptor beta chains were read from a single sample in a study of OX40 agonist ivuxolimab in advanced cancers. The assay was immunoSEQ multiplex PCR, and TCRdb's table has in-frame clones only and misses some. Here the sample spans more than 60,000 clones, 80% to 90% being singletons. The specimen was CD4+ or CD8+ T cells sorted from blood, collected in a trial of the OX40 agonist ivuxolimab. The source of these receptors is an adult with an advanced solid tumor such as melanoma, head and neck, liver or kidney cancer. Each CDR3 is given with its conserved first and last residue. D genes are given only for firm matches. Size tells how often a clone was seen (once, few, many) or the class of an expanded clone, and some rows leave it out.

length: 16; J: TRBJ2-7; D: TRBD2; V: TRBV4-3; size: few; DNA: TGCGCCAGCAGCCAAGATCAGGGTAGCGGGAGTTACGAGCAGTACTTC; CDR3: CASSQDQGSGSYEQYF
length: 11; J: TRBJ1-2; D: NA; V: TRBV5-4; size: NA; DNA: TGTGCCAGCGGACCTATCTATGGCTACACCTTC; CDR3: CASGPIYGYTF
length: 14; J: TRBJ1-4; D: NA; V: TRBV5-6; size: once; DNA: TGTGCCAGCAGCTTAGGCGGCTCAAGCGAAAAACTGTTTTTT; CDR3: CASSLGGSSEKLFF
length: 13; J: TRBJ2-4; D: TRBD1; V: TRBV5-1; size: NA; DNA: TGCGCCAGCAGCCGCCGGGACAGGAACATTCAGTACTTC; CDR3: CASSRRDRNIQYF
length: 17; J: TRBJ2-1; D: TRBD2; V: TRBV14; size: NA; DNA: TGTGCCAGCAGCTTCCGACTAGCGGACCCCTCCTACAATGAGCAGTTCTTC; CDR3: CASSFRLADPSYNEQFF
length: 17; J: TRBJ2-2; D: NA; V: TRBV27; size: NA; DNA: TGTGCCAGCAGGCGACGGAAGGGAGCCTTTTGGGCCGGGGAGCTGTTTTTT; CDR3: CASRRRKGAFWAGELFF
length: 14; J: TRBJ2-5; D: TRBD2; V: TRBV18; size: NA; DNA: TGTGCCAGCTCCCTGACTAGCGGACAAGAGACCCAGTACTTC; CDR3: CASSLTSGQETQYF
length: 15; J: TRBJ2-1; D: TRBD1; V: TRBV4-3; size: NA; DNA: TGCGCCAGCAGCCAAGTAGGACAGGGCGGCAATGAGCAGTTCTTC; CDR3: CASSQVGQGGNEQFF
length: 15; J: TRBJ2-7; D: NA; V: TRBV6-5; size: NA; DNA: TGTGCCAGCCGAGGTTTCATGGGGGCCGCCTACGAGCAGTACTTC; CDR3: CASRGFMGAAYEQYF
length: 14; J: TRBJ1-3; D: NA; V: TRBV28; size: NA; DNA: TGTGCCAGCAGTGTGGTTGACTTCGGAAACACCATATATTTT; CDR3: CASSVVDFGNTIYF
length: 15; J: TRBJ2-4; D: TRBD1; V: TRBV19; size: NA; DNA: TGTGCCAGTAGTCCGGGACAGGTGGCCAAAAACATTCAGTACTTC; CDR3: CASSPGQVAKNIQYF
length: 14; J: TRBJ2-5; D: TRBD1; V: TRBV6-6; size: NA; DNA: TGTGCCAGCAGTCGGGACAGAGGCCAAGAGACCCAGTACTTC; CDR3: CASSRDRGQETQYF
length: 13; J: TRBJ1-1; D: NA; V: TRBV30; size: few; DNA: TGTGCCTGGAGTAGGAACGGAGGGGTTGAAGCTTTCTTT; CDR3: CAWSRNGGVEAFF
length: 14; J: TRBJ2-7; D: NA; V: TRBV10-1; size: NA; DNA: TGCGCCAGCAGTGAGGGGCAGGGTCGCTACGAGCAGTACTTC; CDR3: CASSEGQGRYEQYF
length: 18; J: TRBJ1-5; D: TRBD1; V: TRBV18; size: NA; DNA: TGTGCCAGCTCAGCCATTTCAGGGGGGAGAGAGGGCAATCAGCCCCAGCATTTT; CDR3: CASSAISGGREGNQPQHF
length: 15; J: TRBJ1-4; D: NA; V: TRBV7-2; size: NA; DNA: TGTGCCAGCAGCTTCGGATGGGGAACTAATGAAAAACTGTTTTTT; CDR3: CASSFGWGTNEKLFF
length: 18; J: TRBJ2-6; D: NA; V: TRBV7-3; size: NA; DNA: TGTGCCAGCAGCTTAAATCGTCCAGGAGGCTCTGGGGCCAACGTCCTGACTTTC; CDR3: CASSLNRPGGSGANVLTF
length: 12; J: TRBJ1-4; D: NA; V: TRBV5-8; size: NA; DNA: TGTGCCAGCAGCTCGCCGCGGGTAGGACTGTTTTTT; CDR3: CASSSPRVGLFF
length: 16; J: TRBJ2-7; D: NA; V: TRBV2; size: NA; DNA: TGTGCCAGCAGTGAAGATTACAGGGATATTACCTACGAGCAGTACTTC; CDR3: CASSEDYRDITYEQYF
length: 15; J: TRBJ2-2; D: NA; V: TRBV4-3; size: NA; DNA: TGCGCCAGCAGCCATCAAGGGACGAACACCGGGGAGCTGTTTTTT; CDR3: CASSHQGTNTGELFF
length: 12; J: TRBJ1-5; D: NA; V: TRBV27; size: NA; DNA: TGTGCCAGCAGCAACAGGGTGCAGCCCCAGCATTTT; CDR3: CASSNRVQPQHF
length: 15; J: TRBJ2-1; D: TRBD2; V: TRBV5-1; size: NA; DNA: TGCGCCAGCAGCTCGACTAGCGGGGCTTTGGATGAGCAGTTCTTC; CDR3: CASSSTSGALDEQFF
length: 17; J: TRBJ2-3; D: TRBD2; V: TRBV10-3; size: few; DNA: TGTGCCATCAGTGCACCCGGGGCTAGCGGGAGCACAGATACGCAGTATTTT; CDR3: CAISAPGASGSTDTQYF
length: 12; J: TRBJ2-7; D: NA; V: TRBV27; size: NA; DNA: TGTGCCAGCAGTACTGGACCCGGGATACAGTACTTC; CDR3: CASSTGPGIQYF
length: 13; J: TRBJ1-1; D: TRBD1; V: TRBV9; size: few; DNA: TGTGCCAGCAGCCAAGAACAGGGGAGAGAAGCTTTCTTT; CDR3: CASSQEQGREAFF
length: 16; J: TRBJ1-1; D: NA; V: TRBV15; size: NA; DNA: TGTGCCACCAGGAACCGGGACGGTAGGCAGAACACTGAAGCTTTCTTT; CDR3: CATRNRDGRQNTEAFF
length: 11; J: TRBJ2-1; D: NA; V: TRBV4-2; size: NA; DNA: TGTGCCAGCAGCCGGTACAATGAGCAGTTCTTC; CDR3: CASSRYNEQFF
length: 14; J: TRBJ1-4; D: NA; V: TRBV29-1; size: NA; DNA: TGCAGCGTTGAGTCCGGGACGGACCCTGAAAAACTGTTTTTT; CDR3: CSVESGTDPEKLFF
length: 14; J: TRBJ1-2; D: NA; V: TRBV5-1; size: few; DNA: TGCGCCAGCAGCTTGGGGGAGGGAGCGTATGGCTACACCTTC; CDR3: CASSLGEGAYGYTF
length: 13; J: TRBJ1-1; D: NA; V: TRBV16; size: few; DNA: TGTGCCAGCAGCCAATGGCAGAACACTGAAGCTTTCTTT; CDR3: CASSQWQNTEAFF
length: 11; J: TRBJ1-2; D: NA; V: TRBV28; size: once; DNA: TGTGCCAGCAGCGAGGAGGGCGGCTACACCTTC; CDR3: CASSEEGGYTF
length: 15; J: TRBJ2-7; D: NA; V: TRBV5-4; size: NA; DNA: TGTGCCAGCAGTTCCTATGGCAGGAGCTCCTACGAGCAGTACTTC; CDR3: CASSSYGRSSYEQYF
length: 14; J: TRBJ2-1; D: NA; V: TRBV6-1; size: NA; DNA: TGTGCCAGCAGAGGGACACTCCCCTACAATGAGCAGTTCTTC; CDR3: CASRGTLPYNEQFF
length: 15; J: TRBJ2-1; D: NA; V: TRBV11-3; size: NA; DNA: TGTGCCAGCAGCTTCTCAGAAGTTATGGACAATGAGCAGTTCTTC; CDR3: CASSFSEVMDNEQFF
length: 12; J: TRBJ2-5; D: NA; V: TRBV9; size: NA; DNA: TGTGCCAGCAGCGGGTCCCAAGAGACCCAGTACTTC; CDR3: CASSGSQETQYF
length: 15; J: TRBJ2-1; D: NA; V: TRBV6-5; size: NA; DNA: TGTGCCAGCAGTTACGCCGGAGTTTCCTACAATGAGCAGTTCTTC; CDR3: CASSYAGVSYNEQFF
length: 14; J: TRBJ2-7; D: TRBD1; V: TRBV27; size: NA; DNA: TGTGCCAGCAGTTCAGGACAGGGCCCCTACGAGCAGTACTTC; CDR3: CASSSGQGPYEQYF
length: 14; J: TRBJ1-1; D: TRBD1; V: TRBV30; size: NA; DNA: TGTGCCTGGAGCATAGGGCAGGGGGGTACTGAAGCTTTCTTT; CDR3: CAWSIGQGGTEAFF
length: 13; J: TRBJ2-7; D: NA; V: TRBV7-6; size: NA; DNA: TGTGCCAGCAGCTTCAAGGTGGAAAACGAGCAGTACTTC; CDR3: CASSFKVENEQYF
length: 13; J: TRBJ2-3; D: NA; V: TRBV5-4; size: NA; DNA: TGTGCCAGCAGCTTGGAATCCCCAGATACGCAGTATTTT; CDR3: CASSLESPDTQYF
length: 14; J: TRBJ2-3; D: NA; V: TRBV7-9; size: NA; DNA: TGTGCCAGCAGCTTCGTAGGGAGTGCAGATACGCAGTATTTT; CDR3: CASSFVGSADTQYF
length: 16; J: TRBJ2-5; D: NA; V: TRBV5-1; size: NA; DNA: TGCGCCAGCATGGGACTCGGACCAGTGAAGCAAGAGACCCAGTACTTC; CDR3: CASMGLGPVKQETQYF
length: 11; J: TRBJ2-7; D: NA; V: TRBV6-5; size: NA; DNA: TGTGCCAGCAGCCACGGGCTCGAGCAGTACTTC; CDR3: CASSHGLEQYF
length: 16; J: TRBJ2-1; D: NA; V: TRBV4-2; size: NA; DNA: TGTGCCAGCAGCCAAGATCGAGTAGGACCTAACAATGAGCAGTTCTTC; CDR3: CASSQDRVGPNNEQFF
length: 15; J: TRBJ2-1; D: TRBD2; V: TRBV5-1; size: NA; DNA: TGCGCCAGCAGCTTAGCCGGGACTAGAGAGTATGAGCAGTTCTTC; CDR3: CASSLAGTREYEQFF
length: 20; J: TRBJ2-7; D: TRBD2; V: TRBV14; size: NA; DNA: TGTGCCAGCAGCCCTCGGGCGGGTCTTCCCAAGCGGGAGGGATCCTACGAGCAGTACTTC; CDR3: CASSPRAGLPKREGSYEQYF
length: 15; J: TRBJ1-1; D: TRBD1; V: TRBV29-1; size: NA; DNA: TGCAGCGTTCGAACACCAGGGAGGGGGCTCACTGAAGCTTTCTTT; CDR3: CSVRTPGRGLTEAFF
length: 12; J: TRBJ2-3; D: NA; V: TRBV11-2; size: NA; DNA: TGTGCCAGCAGCTTTTACACAGATACGCAGTATTTT; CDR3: CASSFYTDTQYF
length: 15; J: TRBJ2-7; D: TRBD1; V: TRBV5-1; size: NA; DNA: TGCGCCAGCTCTGGGGGCGGGACAGGTCCATACGAGCAGTACTTC; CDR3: CASSGGGTGPYEQYF
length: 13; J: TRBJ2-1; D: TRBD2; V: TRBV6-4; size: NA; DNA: TGTGCCACTAGCGGAGCCCCCTACAATGAGCAGTTCTTC; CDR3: CATSGAPYNEQFF
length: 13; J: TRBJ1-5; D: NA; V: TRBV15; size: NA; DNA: TGTGCCACCAGCAGAGAAACAGCTCAGCCCCAGCATTTT; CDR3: CATSRETAQPQHF
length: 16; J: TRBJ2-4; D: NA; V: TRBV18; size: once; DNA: TGTGCCAGCTCACCACCGAATCCCGGCCGCAAAAACATTCAGTACTTC; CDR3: CASSPPNPGRKNIQYF
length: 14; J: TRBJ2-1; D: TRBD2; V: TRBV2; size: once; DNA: TGTGCCAGCAGTGTGACTAGCGGTTACAATGAGCAGTTCTTC; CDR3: CASSVTSGYNEQFF
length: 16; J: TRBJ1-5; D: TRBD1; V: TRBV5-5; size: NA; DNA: TGTGCCAGCAGCGCATCTGGACAGGGGGCAGGTCAGCCCCAGCATTTT; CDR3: CASSASGQGAGQPQHF
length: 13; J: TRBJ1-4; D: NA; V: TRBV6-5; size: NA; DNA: TGTGCCAGCAGGAACCAGGAGGGTGAAAAACTGTTTTTT; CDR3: CASRNQEGEKLFF
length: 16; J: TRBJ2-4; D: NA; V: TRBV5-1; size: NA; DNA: TGCGCCAGCAGCTTAGGACAGCAACTAGCCAAAAACATTCAGTACTTC; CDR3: CASSLGQQLAKNIQYF